This T cell receptor beta chain is drawn from a study of T cells in localized non-small cell lung cancer. Study-wide results and caveats: Within adjacent lung there appeared a median roughly 60 of the top 100 tumor clones.

TCRdb's copy holds only in-frame clones and misses some; the assay was immunoSEQ multiplex PCR. The table records fewer than 7,500 clones, about 45% of them present only once. With regard to this clone: Its antigen is as yet unknown.

Trimming took off 0 bases at V and 0 bases at J, with 21 bases between the two ends. The CDR3 is 20 amino acids. This receptor was taken from a man aged 35 to 70 with stage I lung adenocarcinoma. The source was lymph node tissue, collected before any cancer treatment. The chain has TRBV23-1 and TRBJ1-3; D gene unclear. TRBV23-1 is an ORF, and what it does is uncertain. The CDR3 bases are TGCGCCAGCAGTCAATCGTCACTGACCATGGCAGAAGTCTCTGGAAACACCATATATTTT. Amino acids: CASSQSSLTMAEVSGNTIYF.